Below, 23 T cell receptor beta chains from the same sample are listed, as sequenced in a study of CD8 T cells in ankylosing spondylitis. The antigens for these receptors are not known. MiXCR was run by TCRdb on the 5' RACE reads, yielding one entry per CDR3 protein. This repertoire shows over 600,000 distinct CDR3 sequences, around 17% found once; its top ten account for 15% to 20%. The study, taken as a whole, reports: Within ankylosing spondylitis blood, a TCR beta motif made up of eight or nine highly homologous variants appeared to be characteristic.

Sequences were obtained from blood, either unsorted or a sorted T cell fraction (not recorded which). Every receptor here comes from a male donor with ankylosing spondylitis.

The chain recombines TRBV7-9 with TRBJ1-2; 7 nucleotides line up with TRBD1. The CDR3 sequence is 14 residues long. V shed 4 bases and J 8 bases; nucleotides not matched to a gene: 10. The germline V gene encodes CDR1 SEHNR and CDR2 FQNEAQ (reference sequence). DNA of the CDR3: TGTGCCAGCAGCTCCTCCCGGACAGGCGGGGGCTACACCTTC. Its protein product is CASSSSRTGGGYTF. The entire variable domain, with the rest obtained from reference TRBV7-9 and TRBJ1-2, is as follows: DTGVSQNPRHKITKRGQNVTFRCDPISEHNRLYWYRQTLGQGPEFLTYFQNEAQLEKSRLLSDRFSAERPKGSFSTLEIQRTEQGDSAMYLCASSSSRTGGGYTFGSGTRLTVV.

This clonotype has a handful of counts. This chain joins TRBV7-2 and TRBJ1-5; TRBD1 is a possible D gene (6 bases). This CDR3 contains 16 residues. From germline, CDR1 is SGHTA and CDR2 FQGNSA. The germline V and J ends were trimmed by 0 bases and 7 bases, with 16 bases remaining between them. CDR3 loop: CASSLADSGQGQPQHF. Here the CDR3 DNA reads TGTGCCAGCAGCTTAGCCGACAGTGGGCAGGGGCAGCCCCAGCATTTT. Combining the CDR3 with reference TRBV7-2 and TRBJ1-5 gives the whole variable domain GAGVSQSPSNKVTEKGKDVELRCDPISGHTALYWYRQSLGQGLEFLIYFQGNSAPDKSGLPSDRFSAERTGGSVSTLTIQRTQQEDSAVYLCASSLADSGQGQPQHFGDGTRLSIL.

There are a few counts of this clonotype. V and J are TRBV14 and TRBJ2-2; D unclear. The CDR3 has 17 amino acids. Germline V gene sequence: CDR1 SGHDN, CDR2 FVKESK. Trimming left V 1 base short and J 7 bases short, with 19 bases between. CDR3 in amino acids: CASSQGWPGASGGELFF. The CDR3 DNA reads TGTGCCAGCAGCCAAGGATGGCCGGGCGCCTCAGGCGGGGAGCTGTTTTTT.

The rearrangement links TRBV4-3 to TRBJ2-2, with no clear D. From germline, CDR1 is LGHNA and CDR2 YSLEER. The germline V and J ends were trimmed by 0 bases and 6 bases, with 11 bases remaining between them. The CDR3 has 15 residues. This chain's CDR3 is CASSQDDGVAGELFF. CDR3 coding DNA: TGCGCCAGCAGCCAAGATGATGGGGTTGCCGGGGAGCTGTTTTTT.

The V and J genes are TRBV5-1 and TRBJ2-2; D remains ambiguous. Trimming removed 2 bases from V and 5 bases from J, with 13 bases in between. Germline V lookup: CDR1 SGHRS, CDR2 YFSETQ. The CDR3 is 15 amino acids. The CDR3 loop reads CASSFWTERTGELFF. CDR3 in DNA: TGCGCCAGCAGCTTCTGGACGGAGAGAACCGGGGAGCTGTTTTTT.

In DNA form, the CDR3 reads TGTGCCAGCAGCTCAACTCAGGGACGGGGTAACTATGGCTACACCTTC. Its protein product is CASSSTQGRGNYGYTF. The chain carries TRBV11-2 and TRBJ1-2; D is possibly TRBD1 (5 bases). The germline gives CDR1 SGHAT, CDR2 FQNNGV. The V gene lost 4 bases and the J gene lost 1 base, with 16 bases spanning the gap. The length of the CDR3 is 16 residues.

The sample holds a few counts of this clonotype. The V gene is TRBV6-4, the J gene TRBJ2-7, with a tentative D call TRBD2 (6 bases). This CDR3 region has 17 residues. Trimming removed 2 bases from V and 0 bases from J, with 17 bases in between. Germline loops: CDR1 MRHNA, CDR2 SNTAGT. CDR3 nucleotides: TGTGCCAGCAGTGACCCCCGCTGGGACTGGAGCTCCTACGAGCAGTACTTC. It codes for CASSDPRWDWSSYEQYF.

This clonotype appeared a few times. J is TRBJ2-1 and V is TRBV6-1, with D possibly matching TRBD1 (6 bases). CDR3 size: 13 residues. Germline CDR1 reads MNHNS; CDR2 reads SASEGT. V lost 6 bases to trimming and J lost 8 bases, with 14 bases between them. Here the CDR3 reads CASRDSSRDEQFF. The CDR3 DNA reads as TGTGCCAGCAGGGACAGTTCTAGGGATGAGCAGTTCTTC.

This clonotype was counted between two and nine times. The chain recombines TRBV7-9 with TRBJ2-1; the match to TRBD1 covers 10 bases. The CDR3 runs 16 residues. V shed 3 bases, J shed 9 bases, and the junction held 11 bases outside the gene matches. The germline CDR1 and CDR2 sequences are SEHNR and FQNEAQ (reference sequence). In DNA form, the CDR3 reads TGTGCCAGCAGCTTTCCGACAGGGGGCGCAGCGGCTGAGCAGTTCTTC. Amino acid sequence: CASSFPTGGAAAEQFF.

V gene TRBV20-1 combines with J gene TRBJ2-3; D is unresolved. With 6 bases removed from V and 1 base from J, the gap between germline ends came to 17 bases. The V gene's germline CDR1 is DFQATT and CDR2 SNEGSKA (reference sequence). The CDR3 contains 15 residues. The CDR3 DNA reads as TGCAGTGCCGTGAGTCCTAGTGGAGGCACAGATACGCAGTATTTT. Residues: CSAVSPSGGTDTQYF.

This clonotype was picked up a small number of times. The chain joins TRBV19 to TRBJ1-1; 7 bases align to TRBD1. V shed 6 bases, J shed 0 bases, and the junction held 4 bases outside the gene matches. Germline V gene lookup returns CDR1 LNHDA and CDR2 SQIVND (reference sequence). This CDR3 comprises 14 residues. The CDR3: CASRVQGLNTEAFF. DNA for the CDR3: TGTGCCAGTAGAGTACAGGGGCTGAACACTGAAGCTTTCTTT.

The genes are TRBV2 and TRBJ2-1; 9 positions match TRBD2. The V gene's germline CDR1 is SNHLY and CDR2 FYNNEI. CDR3 length: 15 residues. J lost 4 bases, V lost 4 bases, and 5 bases had no gene match. This CDR3 is CASSGAGGIYNEQFF. CDR3 sequence (DNA): TGTGCCAGCAGTGGAGCGGGGGGTATATACAATGAGCAGTTCTTC.

This chain connects TRBV3-1 to TRBJ2-5, with D perhaps TRBD2 (6 bases). Germline V lookup: CDR1 LGHDT, CDR2 YNNKEL (reference sequence). Between the trimmed V and J ends, which lost 1 base and 1 base, there was a span of 7 bases. The CDR3 totals 14 residues. The chain's CDR3 is CASSQGEVQETQYF. CDR3 bases: TGTGCCAGCAGCCAAGGGGAGGTCCAAGAGACCCAGTACTTC.

This clonotype came up a few times. This chain joins TRBV18 and TRBJ1-1; unclear D gene. The CDR3 consists of 15 residues. CDR1 is KGHSH and CDR2 is LQKENI in the germline V gene. Trimming stripped 4 bases from V and 0 bases from J, with 12 bases between. The CDR3 sequence is CASSLSEVLNTEAFF. The CDR3 DNA follows: TGTGCCAGCTCACTTTCGGAGGTCCTGAACACTGAAGCTTTCTTT.

V and J are TRBV29-1 and TRBJ2-1; possibly TRBD1 for D (5 bases). This CDR3 has 13 residues. Trimming left V 8 bases short and J 7 bases short, with 18 bases between. Per germline, CDR1 SQVTM and CDR2 ANQGSEA. The CDR3 region is CSHLKGNGNEQFF. The CDR3 DNA follows: TGCAGCCACTTAAAGGGGAATGGAAATGAGCAGTTCTTC.

In this sample, this clonotype turned up a few times. The V call is TRBV6-5, the J call TRBJ1-3; D gene unclear. The CDR3 sequence is 17 residues long. Trimming shortened V by 2 bases and J by 0 bases, and 14 bases separated the two germline ends. Germline assignment: CDR1 MNHEY and CDR2 SVGAGI. The CDR3 loop reads CASSYGGGPYSGNTIYF. The CDR3 DNA reads as TGTGCCAGCAGTTACGGAGGCGGCCCATACTCTGGAAACACCATATATTTT.

This clonotype was seen ten or more times. This rearrangement joins TRBV7-9 to TRBJ2-3; 7 positions match TRBD2. The germline gives CDR1 SEHNR, CDR2 FQNEAQ (reference sequence). The V gene end was trimmed by 5 bases and the J gene end by 6 bases; junction bases not matched to a gene: 5. The CDR3 runs to 13 residues. CDR3 in amino acids: CASSTGLEDTQYF. The CDR3 region has the DNA TGTGCCAGCAGCACAGGACTAGAGGATACGCAGTATTTT.

This clonotype was observed a few times. The chain joins TRBV20-1 to TRBJ2-7; 13 bases agree with TRBD2. The CDR3 has 15 amino acids. Trimming took 6 bases from V and 0 from J; bases not matched to a gene: 5. CDR1 and CDR2 from the germline V gene are DFQATT and SNEGSKA (reference sequence). The CDR3 nucleotides read TGCAGTGCCTGGGGACTAGCGGGGAGCTCCTACGAGCAGTACTTC. Protein product: CSAWGLAGSSYEQYF.

In this sample, this clonotype turned up a few times. The rearrangement uses TRBV4-2 and TRBJ2-1; tentative D call: TRBD1 (6 bases). CDR1 and CDR2 from the germline V gene are LGHNA and YNFKEQ. V lost 0 bases and J lost 2, with 8 bases in between. The CDR3 is made up of 15 amino acids. CDR3 amino acids: CASSQERGTYNEQFF. The CDR3 DNA reads TGTGCCAGCAGCCAAGAGAGGGGGACCTACAATGAGCAGTTCTTC.

This sequence joins TRBV5-1 and TRBJ2-2; 8 bases agree with TRBD2. Germline loops: CDR1 SGHRS, CDR2 YFSETQ. The trim removed 3 bases at V and 2 bases at J, leaving 12 bases unmatched. CDR3 length: 18 amino acids. For the CDR3, the DNA is TGCGCCAGCAGCTCGCGACTAGCGCTAGAAATAAACACCGGGGAGCTGTTTTTT. Translation: CASSSRLALEINTGELFF.

This chain connects TRBV10-3 to TRBJ2-3, with TRBD2 matching 7 bases. The CDR3 totals 16 residues. CDR1 is ENHRY, CDR2 SYGVKD, per germline. After removal of 0 bases from V and 2 bases from J, the junction contained 5 bases not matched to a gene. Here the CDR3 DNA reads TGTGCCATCAGTGAGTCGTGGCGGGACTACACAGATACGCAGTATTTT. It codes for CAISESWRDYTDTQYF.

The genes are TRBV5-1 and TRBJ1-4, with 8 nucleotides matching TRBD1. This CDR3 spans 14 amino acids. CDR1 is SGHRS and CDR2 is YFSETQ in the germline V gene. With 4 bases clipped from V and 6 bases from J, the junction kept 5 bases outside the gene matches. The CDR3 here is CASSRTGSDEKLFF. The CDR3 DNA reads TGCGCCAGCAGCCGGACAGGGTCTGATGAAAAACTGTTTTTT.

This clonotype showed up many times. Here the CDR3 reads CSVSAGNNQPQHF. CDR3 DNA sequence: TGCAGCGTTTCGGCAGGGAACAATCAGCCCCAGCATTTT. The V gene is TRBV29-1, the J gene TRBJ1-5; possible D gene TRBD1, 5 bases. Trimming removed 5 bases from V and 3 bases from J, with 11 bases in between. Germline CDR1 SQVTM, CDR2 ANQGSEA. This CDR3 has 13 residues. Full variable domain (remainder filled in from reference TRBV29-1 and TRBJ1-5): SAVISQKPSRDICQRGTSLTIQCQVDSQVTMMFWYRQQPGQSLTLIATANQGSEATYESGFVIDKFPISRPNLTFSTLTVSNMSPEDSSIYLCSVSAGNNQPQHFGDGTRLSIL.